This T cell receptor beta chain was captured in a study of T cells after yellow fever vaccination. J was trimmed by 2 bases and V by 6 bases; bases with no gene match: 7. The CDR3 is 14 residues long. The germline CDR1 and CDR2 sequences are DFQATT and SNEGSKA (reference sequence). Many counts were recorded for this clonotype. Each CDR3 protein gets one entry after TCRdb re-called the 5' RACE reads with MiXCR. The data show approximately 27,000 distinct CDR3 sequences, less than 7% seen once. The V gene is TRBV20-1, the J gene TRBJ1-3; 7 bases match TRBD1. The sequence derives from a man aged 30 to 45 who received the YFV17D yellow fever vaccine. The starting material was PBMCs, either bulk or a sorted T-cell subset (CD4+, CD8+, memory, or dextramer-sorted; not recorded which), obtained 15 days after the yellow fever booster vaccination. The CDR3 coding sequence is TGCAGTGCCGACAGGGAGAGCGCTGGAAACACCATATATTTT. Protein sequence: CSADRESAGNTIYF.